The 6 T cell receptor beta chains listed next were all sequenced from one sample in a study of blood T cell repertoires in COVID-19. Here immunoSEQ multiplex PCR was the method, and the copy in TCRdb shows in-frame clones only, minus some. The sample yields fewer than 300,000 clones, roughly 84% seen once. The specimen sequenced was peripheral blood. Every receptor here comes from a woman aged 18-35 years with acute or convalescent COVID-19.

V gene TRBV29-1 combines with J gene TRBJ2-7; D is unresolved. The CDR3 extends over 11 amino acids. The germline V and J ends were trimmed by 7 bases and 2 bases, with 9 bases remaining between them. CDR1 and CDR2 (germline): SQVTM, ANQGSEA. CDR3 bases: TGCAGCGCCCTAAATCCCTACGAGCAGTACTTC. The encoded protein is CSALNPYEQYF.

In DNA, the CDR3 is TGTGCCACCAGCCGGGACAGGGGGGTCAATCAGCCCCAGCATTTT. Translating it yields CATSRDRGVNQPQHF. The chain employs TRBV15 and TRBJ1-5; TRBD1 aligns across 11 bases. With V trimmed by 5 bases and J by 3 bases, 3 bases remained unmatched. Germline assignment: CDR1 LNHNV and CDR2 YYDKDF (reference sequence). CDR3 length: 15 residues.

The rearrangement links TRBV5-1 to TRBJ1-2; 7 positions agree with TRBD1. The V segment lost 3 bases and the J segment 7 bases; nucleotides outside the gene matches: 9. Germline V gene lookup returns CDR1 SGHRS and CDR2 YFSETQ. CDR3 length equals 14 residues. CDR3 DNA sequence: TGCGCCAGCAGCTCCCCAACAGGGGTGGGTGGCTACACCTTC. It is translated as CASSSPTGVGGYTF.

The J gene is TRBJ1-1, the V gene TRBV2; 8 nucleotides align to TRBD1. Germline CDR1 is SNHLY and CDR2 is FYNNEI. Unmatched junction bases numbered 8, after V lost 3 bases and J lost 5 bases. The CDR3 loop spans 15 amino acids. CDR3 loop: CASSDLGQGKTEAFF. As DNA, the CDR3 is TGTGCCAGCAGTGACCTCGGACAGGGTAAGACTGAAGCTTTCTTT.

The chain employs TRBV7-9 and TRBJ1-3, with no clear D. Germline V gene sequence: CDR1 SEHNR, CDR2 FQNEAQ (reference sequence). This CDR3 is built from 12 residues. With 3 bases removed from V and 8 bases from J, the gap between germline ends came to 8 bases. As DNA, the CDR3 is TGTGCCAGCAGCTTTGCTGAGGACACCATATATTTT. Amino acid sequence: CASSFAEDTIYF.

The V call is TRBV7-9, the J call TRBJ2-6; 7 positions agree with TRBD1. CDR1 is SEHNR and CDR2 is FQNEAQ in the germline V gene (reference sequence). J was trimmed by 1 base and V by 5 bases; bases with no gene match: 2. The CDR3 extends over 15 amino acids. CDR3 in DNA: TGTGCCAGCAGCAACAGGGGTTCTGGGGCCAACGTCCTGACTTTC. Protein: CASSNRGSGANVLTF. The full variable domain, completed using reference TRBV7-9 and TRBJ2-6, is DTGVSQNPRHKITKRGQNVTFRCDPISEHNRLYWYRQTLGQGPEFLTYFQNEAQLEKSRLLSDRFSAERPKGSFSTLEIQRTEQGDSAMYLCASSNRGSGANVLTFGAGSRLTVL.